The TCR beta chain described here comes from a study of cytomegalovirus exposure and HLA in healthy donors. Regarding the study as a whole: Several top significant clusters appeared, in a later analysis, to be linked to common viral pathogens.

Concerning this clone: Its antigen is as yet unknown.

Germline V CDR1 and CDR2: SGDLS, YYNGEE. The CDR3 covers 17 residues. V was trimmed by 1 base and J by 0 bases, leaving 14 bases between them. This PCR relied on a set of 60 Vbeta primers and 13 Jbeta primers. Measured with immunoSEQ multiplex PCR; TCRdb has only the in-frame clones, and not every one. The table shows 100,000 to 150,000 clones, with approximately 8.9% occurring only once. The receptor comes from a woman between 40 and 55 years old in good health and CMV-seropositive. The rearrangement links TRBV9 to TRBJ2-1; D is possibly TRBD2 (6 bases). The sequenced material came from PBMCs. In DNA, the CDR3 is TGTGCCAGCAGCGTATTCTCTAGCGCTAGCTCCTACAATGAGCAGTTCTTC. It is translated as CASSVFSSASSYNEQFF.